Listed here are 3 T cell receptor beta chains from one sample, sequenced in a study of T cell responses to AZD1222 COVID-19 vaccine. Sequencing was performed with immunoSEQ multiplex PCR; in TCRdb, only in-frame clones are kept and a portion is missing. The sample yields 100,000 to 150,000 clones, 89% seen once. Sequences were derived from peripheral blood, sampled on day 0 of AZD1222 vaccination. Every receptor here comes from an adult in good health.

This clone occurred a few times. The chain couples TRBV6-5 to TRBJ1-1, with TRBD1 matching 10 bases. The CDR3 is 16 residues long. With V trimmed by 4 bases and J by 3 bases, 8 bases remained unmatched. Germline V CDR1 and CDR2: MNHEY, SVGAGI. In DNA form, the CDR3 reads TGTGCCAGCAGTTCCTGGGACAGGGGATTGTACACTGAAGCTTTCTTT. Translation: CASSSWDRGLYTEAFF.

The J gene is TRBJ2-7, the V gene TRBV5-3; D is possibly TRBD2 (5 bases). TRBV5-3 falls under the ORF class, with uncertain function. The germline V and J ends were trimmed by 7 bases and 3 bases, with 14 bases remaining between them. CDR3 length equals 13 residues. The CDR3 loop reads CAREGPPRYEQYF. The CDR3 region has the DNA TGTGCCAGAGAGGGTCCCCCACGCTACGAGCAGTACTTC.

The chain combines TRBV11-2 with TRBJ2-2, with 9 bases matching TRBD2. There are 18 residues in the CDR3. Trimming at V came to 1 base and at J to 5 bases, leaving 11 bases not matched to a gene. The germline CDR1 and CDR2 sequences are SGHAT and FQNNGV. The CDR3 reads CASSLGGRAGGGTGELFF. DNA for the CDR3: TGTGCCAGCAGCTTAGGGGGCCGAGCGGGAGGAGGGACCGGGGAGCTGTTTTTT.